This T cell receptor (beta chain) emerged from a study of cytomegalovirus exposure and HLA in healthy donors. V dropped 3 bases and J dropped 4 bases, with 10 bases sitting between them. Germline-derived CDR1 and CDR2 are SGHNT and YENEEA. The CDR3 loop spans 13 amino acids. These donors were members of the roughly 130-subject validation cohort, a group separate from the approximately 700-subject first cohort. Measured with immunoSEQ multiplex PCR; TCRdb has only the in-frame clones, and not every one. The data hold approximately 230,000 clones, with about 90% observed a single time. This chain uses TRBV11-3 with TRBJ2-7; D ambiguous. The clonotype was recovered from a man aged 18-30 years in good health and CMV-seropositive. Sequencing used PBMCs. CDR3 loop: CASSLGPKYEQYF. CDR3 sequence (DNA): TGTGCCAGCAGCTTGGGTCCGAAGTACGAGCAGTACTTC.